This T cell receptor (beta chain) is drawn from a study of early T cells in non-severe SARS-CoV-2 infection (dated by TCRdb to the early 2020s). Describing the broader study: TCR sequencing used bulk RNA from unsorted whole blood, so alpha and beta chains could not be paired. The study at large found these results: VDJdb matching was skewed toward anti-spike CD8 responses and likely underestimated virus-specific expansions by missing private and CD4 specificities.

The V end loses 0 bases and the J end loses 11 bases, and a stretch of 13 bases separates them. CDR1 and CDR2 are read off the germline V gene (reference sequence) as GTSNPN and SVGIG. Counted from cysteine to phenylalanine, this CDR3 has 13 amino acids. Solely the CDR3 DNA is kept, with 39 bases framed from the first base. With regard to this clonotype: Its antigen is currently not known. No base-level quality is on record; no much larger clone is a single base apart.

Libraries were built with 5' RACE. Sequencing was performed on a NextSeq 500. To correct for sequencing error and PCR bias, the TCR library protocol tagged individual cDNA molecules with unique molecular identifiers. Sequencing covered both TCR alpha and beta chains, and within each sample the abundances of alpha and beta sequences were tightly co-correlated. The original pipeline was this. V gene, J gene and CDR3 annotation of TCR sequences was performed with Decombinator V4. Expanded TCRs were defined as changing significantly between any two time points under a Poisson model with p below 0.0001. Abundances of TCRs were expressed as counts per million after normalisation to the total number of TCRs sequenced in each sample. TRAV1-2 paired with TRAJ12, TRAJ20 or TRAJ33 defined MAIT TCRs, while TRAV10 paired with TRAJ18 defined iNKT TCRs. VDJdb, accessed 1 November 2021, was searched for CMV, EBV and SARS-CoV-2 annotated TCRs, excluding TCRs annotated for multiple antigens. TCRdb reprocessing: public reads trimmed at Q25 with fastp, clones called with MiXCR, in-frame beta chains kept. Each record represents a unique CDR3 protein, reported with the most common genes and DNA among its rows. None of the V and J calls come from the authors' own analysis; TCRdb made them. The sample profile shows tens of thousands of distinct CDR3 sequences; just over 20% of them were found once. Jointly, the top ten make up approximately 17% of the sample.

This was a case-control study nested in a cohort of healthcare workers in London, UK, who had nasopharyngeal swab PCR tests and blood samples taken every week. Healthcare workers were recruited between 23 and 31 March 2020, during the week of the UK lockdown, and were followed weekly for up to about 16 weeks. The chain links TRBV30 with TRBJ1-4, with no reliable assignment of the D segment. The sample here was whole blood, taken at baseline. The receptor comes from an adult who was a healthcare worker with PCR-confirmed SARS-CoV-2 infection or an uninfected control (not recorded which). The CDR3 corresponds to CAWSVRGIEKLFF. The DNA sequence follows: TGTGCCTGGAGTGTAAGAGGGATCGAGAAACTGTTTTTT.